The clone carrying this T cell receptor beta chain was counted at least ten times. The blood sample was taken at first hyperthyroidism diagnosis, before any ophthalmopathy symptoms. Researchers amplified the TCR beta CDR3 regions from RNA transcripts. The study used the HTBI primer set for a first-round RT-PCR of the TCR CDR3. TCRdb passed the multiplex PCR reads through MiXCR, listing each CDR3 protein once. The table records approximately 370,000 distinct CDR3 sequences, approximately 17% of them present only once. These data belong to a study of T cells in Graves' hyperthyroidism and ophthalmopathy. Sequenced: blood. The sequence came from a woman under 40 with Graves' hyperthyroidism that later progressed to Graves' ophthalmopathy.

The DNA for the CDR3 is TGCGCCAGCAGCTTAGACAGGGGTGAGGTTGAAGCTTTCTTT. This encodes CASSLDRGEVEAFF. The chain joins TRBV5-1 to TRBJ1-1, with 8 bases matching TRBD1. The CDR3 loop spans 14 amino acids. The trim removed 2 bases at V and 7 bases at J, leaving 7 bases unmatched. In germline, CDR1 is SGHRS, CDR2 YFSETQ.